This is a list of T cell receptor beta chains from one sample in a study of control samples from healthy donors and cancer patients. The protocol was immunoSEQ multiplex PCR, while the TCRdb copy is restricted to in-frame clones and leaves out a portion. The sample shows under 200,000 clones, 90% to 95% of them seen only once. Material for sequencing was blood. The receptors come from a woman between 40 and 50 years old in good health. CDR3s include the opening cysteine and the closing phenylalanine or tryptophan. A D gene is named only where the DNA matches it firmly. The size of a clone is reported for some rows only, either as once, few or many, or as a class for expanded clones.

V gene	D gene	J gene	clone size	CDR3 DNA	CDR3 protein
TRBV6-2/TRBV6-3	NA	TRBJ1-6	NA	TGTGCCAGCAGTTTCCACGCGGGGTTTAATTCACCCCTCCACTTT	CASSFHAGFNSPLHF
TRBV19	TRBD1	TRBJ2-7	NA	TGTGCCAGTAGTATCGGACAGGGTGTCGAGCAGTACTTC	CASSIGQGVEQYF
TRBV7-6	NA	TRBJ2-6	NA	TGTGCCAGCAGCTTCCGGGCCTCTGGGGCCAACGTCCTGACTTTC	CASSFRASGANVLTF
TRBV19	TRBD1	TRBJ1-5	NA	TGTGCCAGTATCCCGGGACAGCATAGCAATCAGCCCCAGCATTTT	CASIPGQHSNQPQHF
TRBV5-1	TRBD1	TRBJ1-1	NA	TGCGCCAGCAGCTTTGAACAGGGGACTGAAGCTTTCTTT	CASSFEQGTEAFF
TRBV18	TRBD1	TRBJ2-7	NA	TGTGCCAGCTCACCACCGTTTCAGGGGGCCAACGAGCAGTACTTC	CASSPPFQGANEQYF
TRBV18	NA	TRBJ1-3	NA	TGTGCCAGCTCACCAGACGAAGGGGGGCAATACGGAAACACCATATATTTT	CASSPDEGGQYGNTIYF
TRBV6-2/TRBV6-3	NA	TRBJ1-5	NA	TGTGCCAGCAGTTATTCGCCTCAGCCCCAGCATTTT	CASSYSPQPQHF
TRBV4-1	NA	TRBJ2-3	NA	TGCGCCAGCAGCCATATCAGGGCTCGGGGCACAGATACGCAGTATTTT	CASSHIRARGTDTQYF
TRBV9	TRBD2	TRBJ2-5	NA	TGTGCCAGCAGCGTAGGTTTTAGCGGGAGCCACGCGTCCCAAGAGACCCAGTACTTC	CASSVGFSGSHASQETQYF
TRBV5-6	NA	TRBJ2-1	NA	TGTGCCAGCAGCTCGTCTATCGGATCCTATGAGCAGTTCTTC	CASSSSIGSYEQFF
TRBV12-5	TRBD1	TRBJ1-6	NA	TGTGCTAGTGGTTTGGAGCCAGGGGGAGGGCATTCACCCCTCCACTTT	CASGLEPGGGHSPLHF
TRBV27	NA	TRBJ1-6	NA	TGTGCCAGCAATCATTTAGGCTCACCCCTCCACTTT	CASNHLGSPLHF
TRBV10-3	TRBD1	TRBJ1-2	NA	TGTGCCATCAGTGATCCGAGGACAGGGGGACAAGGCTACACCTTC	CAISDPRTGGQGYTF
TRBV9	NA	TRBJ2-1	NA	TGTGCCAGCAGCGTAGGGAACCGGAACCACAATGAGCAGTTCTTC	CASSVGNRNHNEQFF
TRBV7-2	NA	TRBJ2-7	NA	TGTGCCAGCAGCTTATACGCGCAGGGGAAATACGAGCAGTACTTC	CASSLYAQGKYEQYF
TRBV5-1	NA	TRBJ1-1	NA	TGCGCCAGCAGCTCCATGACGGGAATGAACACTGAAGCTTTCTTT	CASSSMTGMNTEAFF
TRBV4-3	TRBD2	TRBJ2-3	NA	TGCGCCAGCAGCCAAGATACGGGGGGAAGCACAGATACGCAGTATTTT	CASSQDTGGSTDTQYF
TRBV27	TRBD1	TRBJ1-5	once	TGTGCCAGCAGACAAAACCGGGGGTCCGGGACAGGGGTCGACCAGCCCCAGCATTTT	CASRQNRGSGTGVDQPQHF
TRBV7-8	NA	TRBJ1-2	few	TGTGCCAGCAGCTTTAGGATTAACGACTATGGCTACACCTTC	CASSFRINDYGYTF
TRBV7-3	NA	TRBJ1-2	NA	TGTGCCAGCAGCGCCCGAGGGTCCCCAGGTAACTCTGGCTACACCTTC	CASSARGSPGNSGYTF
TRBV7-2	NA	TRBJ1-3	NA	TGTGCCAGCAGCTTAATGAGTATCCGGGGCTCTGGAAACACCATATATTTT	CASSLMSIRGSGNTIYF
TRBV5-4	NA	TRBJ2-3	NA	TGTGCCAGCAGCTTGCAAGCGGAAGTCGGTTATACGCAGTATTTT	CASSLQAEVGYTQYF
TRBV7-3	NA	TRBJ2-1	NA	TGTGCCAGCAGCTTAACAGTCCGGCCCGGGGAAACGTACAATGAGCAGTTCTTC	CASSLTVRPGETYNEQFF
TRBV6-6	TRBD1	TRBJ1-6	NA	TGTGCCAGCAGTCCCAAGACAGGGGGCGCCTCCTATAATTCACCCCTCCACTTT	CASSPKTGGASYNSPLHF
TRBV18	NA	TRBJ1-6	NA	TGTGCCAGCTCACCACCAGAAGATCCCTATAATTCACCCCTCCACTTT	CASSPPEDPYNSPLHF
TRBV7-9	NA	TRBJ2-7	NA	TGTGCCAGCAGCTTAGGAAAGGCGGAATCCTACGAGCAGTACTTC	CASSLGKAESYEQYF
TRBV27	TRBD1	TRBJ1-1	NA	TGTGCCAGCAGTTTGGACAGGGGGCAGAACACTGAAGCTTTCTTT	CASSLDRGQNTEAFF
TRBV18	NA	TRBJ2-3	once	TGTGCCAGCTCACAGGACACTAGCACAGATACGCAGTATTTT	CASSQDTSTDTQYF
TRBV7-3	NA	TRBJ1-2	NA	TGTGCCAGCAGCCAAGGGGGGGGCTATGGCTACACCTTC	CASSQGGGYGYTF
TRBV5-4	TRBD1	TRBJ1-1	NA	TGTGCCAGCAGCAGGGACAGGGACGAAGCTTTCTTT	CASSRDRDEAFF